The following is a T cell receptor (beta chain) sequence with its context. The study recruited people aged 18 to 89 years across roughly 25 US areas. Participants were placed into cohorts based on the clinical history they reported. The sample belongs to a study of blood T cell repertoires in COVID-19. Study at large: In each case, the material was cDNA or gDNA derived from T cells, B-cell-depleted T cells, or PBMCs.

V gave up 2 bases and J gave up 9 bases, with 11 bases separating them. The CDR3 has 14 amino acids. The germline CDR1 and CDR2 sequences are MNHEY and SVGAGI. Authors' analysis steps: Estimation of nucleated cell counts relied on the amplification of reference gene primers. The method was immunoSEQ multiplex PCR; TCRdb's version includes in-frame clones alone and lacks a portion of them. V, J and clone size were drawn from that table, and D and trimming were deduced from the DNA. Seen here are 150,000 to 200,000 clones, roughly 82% observed once, and the top ten hold about 9.6%. Material: PBMCs or T cells enriched from blood (not recorded which). The TCR originated in a woman aged 25 to 39 who had recovered from COVID-19. The V and J genes are TRBV6-5 and TRBJ1-6; D is possibly TRBD1 (5 bases). CDR3 nucleotides: TGTGCCAGCAGTTACGGGGCCTCCACTTCACCCCTCCACTTT. Its translation is CASSYGASTSPLHF.